The source of this TCR beta chain is a study of control samples from healthy donors and cancer patients (dated by TCRdb to about 2020). As to this clone: The antigen it recognizes is unknown. Base qualities are not recorded, but no much larger clone differs from it by a single base.

As encoded in the germline V gene (reference sequence), CDR1 is WNHNN while CDR2 is SYGVQD. V and J are trimmed by 3 bases and 0 bases, and the gene matches miss 5 bases of the junction. Spanning cysteine to phenylalanine, the CDR3 consists of 16 amino acids. CDR3 DNA is the only sequence kept; it has 48 bases, read in frame from the first base. Library generation was performed with the immunoSEQ multiplex PCR assay. The table was pulled from immuneACCESS by TCRdb, which kept in-frame rearrangements only. Such tables lose some clones; where checked, under half of the loss comes from unresolved V genes, and the rest has no known cause. The sample table contains tens of thousands of clones; only one count was recorded for about 88% of them. About 15% of the sample is in the top ten clones.

Sequencing was done on a sample of blood. The TCR comes from a woman between 70 and 85 years old in good health. The chain is made from TRBV10-1 and TRBJ1-1; 9 middle bases align to TRBD1. In nucleotide form, the sequence is TGCGCCAGCAGTGATGGGACAGGGTATATGAACACTGAAGCTTTCTTT. The encoded protein is CASSDGTGYMNTEAFF.